This T cell receptor (beta chain) was identified in a study of Graves' ophthalmopathy and Graves' hyperthyroidism. This clonotype was seen repeatedly, ten times or more. The sequenced template was RNA, covering the TCR beta CDR3 region. Investigators did first-round RT-PCR with HTBI primers, then second-round multiplex PCR. TCRdb redid the calling of the multiplex PCR reads with MiXCR, one entry per CDR3 protein. The sample yields about 400,000 distinct CDR3 sequences, approximately 20% seen once. The TCR originated in a young woman with Graves' ophthalmopathy. What was sequenced was peripheral blood.

The CDR3 sequence is CSAPGRAGGETQYF. The CDR3 DNA follows: TGCAGTGCCCCCGGGCGAGCGGGAGGAGAGACCCAGTACTTC. V usage is TRBV20-1 and J usage is TRBJ2-5; 9 bases align to TRBD2. CDR3 length: 14 amino acids. Germline values: CDR1 DFQATT, CDR2 SNEGSKA (reference sequence). Germline trimming cut 6 bases from V and 4 bases from J; bases unmatched to any gene: 9.